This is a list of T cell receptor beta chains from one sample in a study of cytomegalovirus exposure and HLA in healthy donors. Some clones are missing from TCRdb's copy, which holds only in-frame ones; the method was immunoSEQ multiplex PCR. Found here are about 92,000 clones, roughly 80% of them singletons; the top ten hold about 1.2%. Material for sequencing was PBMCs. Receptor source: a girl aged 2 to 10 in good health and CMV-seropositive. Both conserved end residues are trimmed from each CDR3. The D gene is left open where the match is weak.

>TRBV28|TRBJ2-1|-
ASSLIGLPQGNEQF
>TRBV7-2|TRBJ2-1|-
ASSNSHLPNNNEQF
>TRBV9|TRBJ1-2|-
ASSVGGERSYGYT
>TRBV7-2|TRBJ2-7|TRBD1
ASSRTGGAYEQY
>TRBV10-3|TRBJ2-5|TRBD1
AIRTGTGEETQY
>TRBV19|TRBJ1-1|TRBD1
ASRDRGEGEAF
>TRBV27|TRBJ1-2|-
ASSNDSSYRAGYT
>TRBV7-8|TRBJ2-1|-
ASSETLGLITYNEQF
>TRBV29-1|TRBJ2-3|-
SVYSVTSTDTQY
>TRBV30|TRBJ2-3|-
AWKGVSDTQY
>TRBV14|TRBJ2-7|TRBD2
ASSLGTSGRNEQY
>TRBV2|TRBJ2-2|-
ASSDGGANTGELF
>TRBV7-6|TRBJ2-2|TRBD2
ASSWGLAGGGAGELF
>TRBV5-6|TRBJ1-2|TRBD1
ASSFPGQGAYGYT
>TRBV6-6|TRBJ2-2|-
ASSYLRRELF
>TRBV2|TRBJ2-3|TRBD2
ASRDRGLAGAVPQYPY
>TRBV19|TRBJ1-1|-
ASSIDPDTEAF
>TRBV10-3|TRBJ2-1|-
AISEQGTSPSSYNEQF
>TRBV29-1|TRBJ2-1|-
SGGGHNEQF
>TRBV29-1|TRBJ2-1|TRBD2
SARGAGINNEQF
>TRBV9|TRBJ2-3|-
ASSVRRDSYTDTQY
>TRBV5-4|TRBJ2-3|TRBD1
ASSFQQGTDTQY
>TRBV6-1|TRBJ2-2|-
ASSEVNTGELF
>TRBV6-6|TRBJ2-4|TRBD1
ASSYADRGSQY
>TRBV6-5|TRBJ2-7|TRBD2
ASSYPSGRDYEQY
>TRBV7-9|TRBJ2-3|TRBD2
ASSPSGSADTQY
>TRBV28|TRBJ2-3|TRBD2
ASSLNTSGRDTQY
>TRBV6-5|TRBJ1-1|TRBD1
ASSYQGAWTEAF
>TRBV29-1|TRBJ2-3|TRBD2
SELAGADTQY
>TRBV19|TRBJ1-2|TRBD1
ASKTGTGVGYT
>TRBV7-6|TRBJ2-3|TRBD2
ASSFFLAGAAPDTQY
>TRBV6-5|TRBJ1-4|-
ASSRTVGEKLF
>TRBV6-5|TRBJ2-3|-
ASSYLWETDTQY
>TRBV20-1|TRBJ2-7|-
SARANEQY
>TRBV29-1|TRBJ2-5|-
SVEVKFPGFTQY
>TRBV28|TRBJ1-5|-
ASHREPNQPQH
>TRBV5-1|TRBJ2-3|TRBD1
ASSLGGTGGTDTQY
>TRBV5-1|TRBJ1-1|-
ASSSAGETEAF
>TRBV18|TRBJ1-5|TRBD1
ASSLDRGSLQPQH
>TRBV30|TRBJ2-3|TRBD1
AWSLGTGEDTQY